Sequencing of this T cell receptor beta chain was carried out in a study of blood T cell repertoires in COVID-19. Study overall: Specimens from acute and convalescent COVID-19 originated in the United States, Italy and Spain. PBMCs, B-cell-depleted T cells, or T cells provided the cDNA or gDNA that made up the material.

This clone was counted at least ten times. Per the authors' pipeline: Reference gene primer amplification gave estimated nucleated cell counts. Only in-frame clones appear in the TCRdb table, and some are missing; sequencing was by immunoSEQ multiplex PCR. For V, J and clone size, that table is used; D and trimming come from the DNA. Of under 70,000 clones listed, roughly 80% were seen once; the top ten hold 18%. Germline lookup yields CDR1 SGHDN and CDR2 FVKESK. The trim removed 10 bases at V and 4 bases at J, leaving 9 bases unmatched. The CDR3 is made up of 15 amino acids. This TCR was recovered from a man in his 60s with acute or convalescent COVID-19. The specimen sequenced was peripheral blood. J is TRBJ2-1 and V is TRBV14, with TRBD2 identical over 11 bases. The DNA of the CDR3 is TGTGCCACCGCGGTAGCGGGAGGGACATACAATGAGCAGTTCTTC. It is translated as CATAVAGGTYNEQFF.